A selection of T cell receptor beta chains follows, all from one sample in a study of blood T cell repertoires in COVID-19. The table came from immunoSEQ multiplex PCR; TCRdb's copy has only in-frame clones and leaves some out. Of 100,000 to 150,000 clones detected, about 81% appear once; the ten largest clones hold about a sixth. Input material: peripheral blood. These receptor sequences come from an elderly woman with acute or convalescent COVID-19. Each CDR3 is given with its conserved first and last residue. D genes are given only for firm matches. Only part of the rows carry a size: once, few, many, or a class if the clone is expanded.

CDR3: CASSQVLAGGPETQYF; DNA: TGCGCCAGCAGCCAAGTTCTCGCGGGAGGGCCTGAGACCCAGTACTTC; D: TRBD2; J: TRBJ2-5; V: TRBV4-1; size: medium-sized
CDR3: CASSGQSLRVNYGYTF; DNA: TGTGCCAGCAGCGGACAGTCCCTCAGGGTTAACTATGGCTACACCTTC; D: -; J: TRBJ1-2; V: TRBV14; size: -
CDR3: CASSSKASGGTDTQYF; DNA: TGTGCCAGCAGCTCGAAGGCTAGCGGGGGCACAGATACGCAGTATTTT; D: TRBD2; J: TRBJ2-3; V: TRBV5-4; size: -
CDR3: CAGRRDRGYEQYF; DNA: TGTGCCGGCCGCCGGGACAGGGGCTACGAGCAGTACTTC; D: TRBD1; J: TRBJ2-7; V: TRBV6-5; size: -
CDR3: CASSKALGGDQNIQYF; DNA: TGTGCCAGCAGCAAGGCCCTGGGGGGGGACCAAAACATTCAGTACTTC; D: TRBD2; J: TRBJ2-4; V: TRBV7-2; size: -
CDR3: CASSPSHRGRTEAFF; DNA: TGCGCCAGCAGCCCCTCTCACAGGGGGCGGACTGAAGCTTTCTTT; D: TRBD1; J: TRBJ1-1; V: TRBV5-1; size: -
CDR3: CASSLASQNTGELFF; DNA: TGTGCCAGCAGCTTAGCGTCCCAGAACACCGGGGAGCTGTTTTTT; D: -; J: TRBJ2-2; V: TRBV7-6; size: -
CDR3: CASTLSGRGHSPLHF; DNA: TGTGCCAGTACCCTAAGTGGCAGGGGCCACTCACCCCTCCACTTT; D: -; J: TRBJ1-6; V: TRBV19; size: -
CDR3: CASSLGVSGSQEQYF; DNA: TGTGCCAGCAGCTTAGGGGTTAGCGGGAGTCAGGAGCAGTACTTC; D: TRBD2; J: TRBJ2-7; V: TRBV7-9; size: -
CDR3: CATQRQGNQPQHF; DNA: TGTGCCACCCAGAGACAGGGAAATCAGCCCCAGCATTTT; D: TRBD1; J: TRBJ1-5; V: TRBV10-3; size: -
CDR3: CASSPGRFDTDTQYF; DNA: TGTGCCAGCAGCCCCGGTCGCTTTGACACAGATACGCAGTATTTT; D: -; J: TRBJ2-3; V: TRBV7-9; size: once
CDR3: CASSERRDGREKLFF; DNA: TGTGCCAGTAGCGAACGCCGGGACGGGAGGGAAAAACTGTTTTTT; D: -; J: TRBJ1-4; V: TRBV19; size: -
CDR3: CAYRQGWNTEAFF; DNA: TGTGCCTACCGACAAGGCTGGAACACTGAAGCTTTCTTT; D: -; J: TRBJ1-1; V: TRBV30; size: -
CDR3: CASSGLRDEQFF; DNA: TGTGCCAGCAGTGGTTTGAGGGATGAGCAGTTCTTC; D: -; J: TRBJ2-1; V: TRBV25-1; size: -
CDR3: CASSPGASGRGQETQYF; DNA: TGTGCCAGCAGCCCGGGGGCTAGCGGGAGGGGGCAAGAGACCCAGTACTTC; D: TRBD2; J: TRBJ2-5; V: TRBV11-2; size: -
CDR3: CASSPPGATQTGTQYF; DNA: TGTGCCAGCTCACCGCCCGGAGCTACCCAGACGGGTACGCAGTATTTT; D: -; J: TRBJ2-3; V: TRBV18; size: -
CDR3: CASRLTSGGMNEQFF; DNA: TGTGCCAGCAGACTTACTAGCGGGGGGATGAATGAGCAGTTCTTC; D: TRBD2; J: TRBJ2-1; V: TRBV6-6; size: -
CDR3: CASSESGVGYGYTF; DNA: TGTGCCAGCAGTGAATCGGGGGTGGGCTATGGCTACACCTTC; D: -; J: TRBJ1-2; V: TRBV25-1; size: -
CDR3: CASSDSIGHSGGFSYEQYF; DNA: TGTGCCAGCAGTGACTCGATCGGCCACAGCGGGGGGTTCTCCTACGAGCAGTACTTC; D: TRBD2; J: TRBJ2-7; V: TRBV6-4; size: -
CDR3: CASSAAASGNTIYF; DNA: TGTGCCAGCAGTGCCGCAGCGTCTGGAAACACCATATATTTT; D: -; J: TRBJ1-3; V: TRBV25-1; size: -
CDR3: CASREGLAGYEQYF; DNA: TGTGCCAGCAGGGAGGGACTAGCGGGTTACGAGCAGTACTTC; D: TRBD2; J: TRBJ2-7; V: TRBV2; size: -
CDR3: CASSSSPGGNRNTIYF; DNA: TGTGCCAGTAGTTCGTCCCCCGGGGGGAATCGAAACACCATATATTTT; D: -; J: TRBJ1-3; V: TRBV19; size: -
CDR3: CASSSTGALATEAFF; DNA: TGCGCCAGCAGCTCGACAGGGGCCCTGGCCACTGAAGCTTTCTTT; D: TRBD1; J: TRBJ1-1; V: TRBV5-1; size: -
CDR3: CASSRTGGRNEQFF; DNA: TGTGCCAGCAGCCGGACAGGGGGCCGGAATGAGCAGTTCTTC; D: TRBD1; J: TRBJ2-1; V: TRBV5-5; size: -
CDR3: CASSEALGRNTEAFF; DNA: TGTGCCAGCAGTGAAGCGCTAGGTCGGAACACTGAAGCTTTCTTT; D: -; J: TRBJ1-1; V: TRBV2; size: -
CDR3: CASSDEGRGFGGYTF; DNA: TGTGCCAGTAGTGATGAGGGCAGGGGCTTTGGGGGCTACACCTTC; D: -; J: TRBJ1-2; V: TRBV19; size: once
CDR3: CASTWDGGFGYEQYF; DNA: TGTGCCAGCACTTGGGACGGGGGGTTTGGCTACGAGCAGTACTTC; D: TRBD2; J: TRBJ2-7; V: TRBV27; size: once
CDR3: CASSYPSGGNNEQFF; DNA: TGTGCCAGCAGTTACCCGAGCGGGGGAAACAATGAGCAGTTCTTC; D: TRBD2; J: TRBJ2-1; V: TRBV6-5; size: -
CDR3: CSASQQGEYGYTF; DNA: TGCAGTGCTAGTCAACAGGGCGAATATGGCTACACCTTC; D: -; J: TRBJ1-2; V: TRBV20-1; size: -
CDR3: CASSPPGGGNQPQHF; DNA: TGTGCCAGCAGCCCCCCAGGGGGCGGCAATCAGCCCCAGCATTTT; D: TRBD1; J: TRBJ1-5; V: TRBV7-2; size: -
CDR3: CASSVGGGLLSADTQYF; DNA: TGTGCCAGCAGCGTAGGCGGGGGTCTGCTCTCCGCAGATACGCAGTATTTT; D: TRBD2; J: TRBJ2-3; V: TRBV9; size: -
CDR3: CASSLAGAARGNTIYF; DNA: TGTGCCAGCAGCTTGGCAGGGGCGGCGAGGGGAAACACCATATATTTT; D: -; J: TRBJ1-3; V: TRBV5-6; size: -
CDR3: CASSSGQGSSVGYGYTF; DNA: TGTGCCAGCAGCTCCGGACAGGGTTCGTCTGTTGGCTATGGCTACACCTTC; D: TRBD1; J: TRBJ1-2; V: TRBV7-6; size: -
CDR3: CSVGRTGDTGELFF; DNA: TGCAGCGTTGGTCGGACAGGGGACACCGGGGAGCTGTTTTTT; D: TRBD1; J: TRBJ2-2; V: TRBV29-1; size: -
CDR3: CASSESEGAIYGYTF; DNA: TGCGCCAGCAGTGAGTCCGAGGGAGCGATATATGGCTACACCTTC; D: -; J: TRBJ1-2; V: TRBV10-2; size: -
CDR3: CASGDTGGDNSPLHF; DNA: TGTGCCAGCGGGGACACAGGGGGGGACAATTCACCCCTCCACTTT; D: TRBD1; J: TRBJ1-6; V: TRBV6-6; size: -
CDR3: CASSTSGTSGSHEQFF; DNA: TGTGCCAGCTCCACCTCCGGGACTAGCGGGAGCCATGAGCAGTTCTTC; D: TRBD2; J: TRBJ2-1; V: TRBV18; size: -
CDR3: CASSAQGYGETQYF; DNA: TGTGCCAGCAGCGCCCAGGGGTACGGAGAGACCCAGTACTTC; D: -; J: TRBJ2-5; V: TRBV7-2; size: -
CDR3: CASSEQGANQPQHF; DNA: TGTGCCAGCAGTGAACAGGGGGCCAATCAGCCCCAGCATTTT; D: TRBD1; J: TRBJ1-5; V: TRBV2; size: -